These 25 T cell receptor beta chains were all obtained from the same sample, sequenced in a study of blood T cells in healthy people across ages. A J-beta primer mix and a sample-barcoded 5' primer were used in a second PCR of about 7 to 12 cycles. MiXCR, applied by TCRdb to the 5' RACE reads, yields one record per CDR3 protein. The data contain approximately 800,000 distinct CDR3 sequences, about half of them singletons. Source material: blood. These TCRs come from a man of 80 years or more in good health.

To note about this clonotype: Given a much more abundant clone one base away, this may be a read error. The J gene is TRBJ2-7, the V gene TRBV27; TRBD1 or TRBD2 may be the D gene (5 bases each). Germline V gene lookup returns CDR1 MNHEY and CDR2 SMNVEV (reference sequence). V was clipped by 8 bases and J by 4 bases, with 15 bases between them. This CDR3 has 13 amino acids. CDR3: CASGGRARYEQYF. The CDR3 DNA is TGTGCCAGCGGGGGACGGGCGCGATACGAGCAGTACTTC.

This clonotype occurred a few times. V and J are TRBV12-3 or TRBV12-4 and TRBJ2-5; D unresolved. V was cut by 5 bases and J by 4 bases, with 8 bases left in between. The CDR3 has 12 residues. The CDR3 spells CASSRLRETQYF. DNA of the CDR3: TGTGCCAGCAGTCGACTGAGAGAGACCCAGTACTTC.

The chain couples TRBV20-1 to TRBJ1-2; perhaps TRBD1 as D (5 bases). Between the trimmed V and J ends, which lost 3 bases and 0 bases, there was a span of 23 bases. The CDR3 has 18 amino acids. The V gene's germline CDR1 is DFQATT and CDR2 SNEGSKA (reference sequence). The CDR3 nucleotides read TGCAGTGCTAGTCCCCCCCGGCCAGGGCCCTTGCCTAACTATGGCTACACCTTC. Protein product: CSASPPRPGPLPNYGYTF.

V gene TRBV20-1 combines with J gene TRBJ2-3; 11 bases line up with TRBD2. The V and J ends lost 7 bases and 5 bases, in that order; junction bases with no gene match: 29. There are 21 residues in the CDR3. Germline loops: CDR1 DFQATT, CDR2 SNEGSKA (reference sequence). The CDR3 nucleotides read TGCAGTGTCCCTTGGGATGTTGGTGGATCGGGACTAGCGGAGCTCGGAGATACGCAGTATTTT. Translating it yields CSVPWDVGGSGLAELGDTQYF.

The sample holds a few counts of this clonotype. The V call is TRBV11-1, the J call TRBJ2-5, with TRBD1 as a possible D gene (5 bases). The CDR3 contains 15 residues. The germline gives CDR1 SGHAT, CDR2 FQDESV (reference sequence). V was shortened by 4 bases and J by 4 bases, with 16 bases between the two germline ends. In DNA, the CDR3 is TGTGCCAGCAGCTCTAACTTACAGGCTGTAGAGACCCAGTACTTC. Translating gives CASSSNLQAVETQYF.

The rearrangement joins TRBV5-1 to TRBJ2-5; no reliable D call. Germline V gene data show CDR1 as SGHRS and CDR2 as YFSETQ. The CDR3 loop spans 14 amino acids. With 4 bases removed from V and 6 bases from J, the gap between germline ends came to 16 bases. The chain's CDR3 is CASSRALSHQTQYF. The CDR3 DNA sequence: TGCGCCAGCAGCCGGGCCCTAAGTCATCAGACCCAGTACTTC. Full variable domain (outside the CDR3, taken from reference TRBV5-1 and TRBJ2-5): KAGVTQTPRYLIKTRGQQVTLSCSPISGHRSVSWYQQTPGQGLQFLFEYFSETQRNKGNFPGRFSGRQFSNSRSEMNVSTLELGDSALYLCASSRALSHQTQYFGPGTRLLVL.

This clonotype has more than one count but fewer than ten. The gene calls are TRBV10-3 and TRBJ2-7; TRBD2 might be the D (5 bases). Trimming removed 6 bases from V and 0 bases from J, with 9 bases in between. This CDR3 is 13 amino acids long. The germline gives CDR1 ENHRY, CDR2 SYGVKD. The CDR3 loop is CAIRDSSSYEQYF. As DNA, the CDR3 is TGTGCCATCAGGGACTCGAGCTCCTACGAGCAGTACTTC.

This clonotype appeared a few times. This chain joins TRBV6-1 and TRBJ1-4; tentatively, D is TRBD1 (5 bases). Trimming cost V 2 bases and J 7 bases, with 14 bases left between them. Germline values: CDR1 MNHNS, CDR2 SASEGT. The length of the CDR3 is 15 residues. CDR3 coding DNA: TGTGCCAGCAGTGAAAGATGGCAGGGAAGTGAAAAACTGTTTTTT. Protein: CASSERWQGSEKLFF.

A note on this clonotype: A junction boundary mismatches the germline segment, possibly from a read error. V and J are TRBV20-1 and TRBJ2-3; D not resolved. The CDR3 covers 15 residues. CDR1 and CDR2 (germline): DFQATT, SNEGSKA (reference sequence). CDR3 nucleotide sequence: TGCAGTGCTAGAGATGCCCAGACCAGGCCGGATACGCGGTATTTT. Its protein product is CSARDAQTRPDTRYF.

This clonotype was counted many times. The chain uses TRBV5-1 and TRBJ2-7; 12 positions match TRBD1. Germline V gives CDR1 SGHRS, CDR2 YFSETQ. After removal of 2 bases from V and 7 bases from J, the junction contained 7 bases not matched to a gene. The length of the CDR3 is 15 residues. The CDR3 is CASSLTGTGGAEQYF. The CDR3 DNA reads TGCGCCAGCAGCTTAACCGGGACAGGGGGCGCTGAGCAGTACTTC.

This clonotype has only a few counts. The chain combines TRBV7-2 with TRBJ2-2; D is undetermined. Between the trimmed V and J ends, which lost 2 bases and 7 bases, there was a span of 14 bases. There are 15 residues in the CDR3. Per germline, CDR1 SGHTA and CDR2 FQGNSA. In DNA form, the CDR3 reads TGTGCCAGCAGCTTAAGATCGGCCCAAAACGGGGAGCTGTTTTTT. It encodes CASSLRSAQNGELFF.

The chain uses TRBV20-1 and TRBJ2-4; 10 nucleotides match TRBD2. The assigned J gene may be wrong: the sequence end matches TRBJ2-7 better. This CDR3 comprises 15 residues. Looked up from germline, CDR1 is DFQATT and CDR2 is SNEGSKA (reference sequence). The CDR3 reads CSARVAGGEAYEQYF. DNA of the CDR3: TGCAGTGCTCGAGTAGCGGGAGGCGAGGCCTACGAGCAGTACTTC.

V is TRBV2 and J is TRBJ2-1; 8 bases fit TRBD1. Germline lookup yields CDR1 SNHLY and CDR2 FYNNEI. The CDR3 is 13 amino acids. The trim removed 8 bases at V and 6 bases at J, leaving 6 bases unmatched. This CDR3 is CASVGQAGNEQFF. CDR3 DNA sequence: TGTGCCAGCGTGGGACAGGCGGGCAATGAGCAGTTCTTC.

This clonotype was recorded a few times. The chain couples TRBV7-9 to TRBJ1-4, with D unresolved. The V end lost 0 bases, the J end lost 5 bases, and 13 bases lay between the germline ends. Germline CDR1 is SEHNR and CDR2 is FQNEAQ (reference sequence). CDR3 length: 16 residues. CDR3 in amino acids: CASSLAVRRENEKLFF. The CDR3 DNA is TGTGCCAGCAGCTTAGCAGTAAGACGCGAAAATGAAAAACTGTTTTTT.

The V gene is TRBV7-2, the J gene TRBJ2-1; D is unclear. V lost 5 bases, J lost 0 bases, and 8 bases lay in between. This CDR3 region has 14 residues. The germline CDR1 and CDR2 sequences are SGHTA and FQGNSA. The DNA of the CDR3 is TGTGCCAGCAGCCCCTGGAGCTCCTACAATGAGCAGTTCTTC. Its protein is CASSPWSSYNEQFF.

This clonotype appeared a single time. This chain links TRBV25-1 with TRBJ1-2; tentative D call: TRBD1 (6 bases). Germline V CDR1 and CDR2: MGHDK, SYGVNS. The CDR3 has 14 residues. V lost 6 bases and J lost 0, with 11 bases in between. The CDR3 DNA sequence: TGTGCCAGCAGAAAGGACAGCCCTAACTATGGCTACACCTTC. Translating gives CASRKDSPNYGYTF.

This clonotype was observed a handful of times. The rearrangement links TRBV5-1 to TRBJ2-1; 7 bases match TRBD1. This CDR3 has 15 residues. Trimming took 4 bases from V and 5 from J; bases not matched to a gene: 9. Germline CDR1 and CDR2: SGHRS and YFSETQ. The CDR3 is CASSPEIGQDNEQFF. Here the CDR3 DNA reads TGCGCCAGCAGCCCGGAAATTGGACAGGACAATGAGCAGTTCTTC.

This clonotype was found a few times. The J gene is TRBJ1-2, the V gene TRBV28, with 9 nucleotides matching TRBD1. Per the germline V gene, CDR1 is MDHEN and CDR2 is SYDVKM. The V segment lost 3 bases and the J segment 7 bases; nucleotides outside the gene matches: 3. The CDR3 totals 13 residues. CDR3 nucleotide sequence: TGTGCCAGCAGTTTCGGACAGGGGCTTGGCTACACCTTC. Its protein is CASSFGQGLGYTF.

This clonotype was observed many times. The rearrangement joins TRBV20-1 to TRBJ2-5; TRBD2 might be the D (5 bases). CDR1 DFQATT and CDR2 SNEGSKA come from the germline V gene (reference sequence). V lost 5 bases and J lost 2, with 15 bases in between. The CDR3 totals 14 residues. DNA of the CDR3: TGCAGTGCTTTAGGGAGCGACGTACAAGAGACCCAGTACTTC. It encodes CSALGSDVQETQYF.

In the case of this clonotype: Since a much larger clone is just one base distant, this may be a read error. The chain's CDR3 is CAISEPGRAAYNEQFF. The CDR3 DNA reads TGTGCCATCAGTGAGCCGGGACGAGCGGCTTACAATGAGCAGTTCTTC. V usage is TRBV10-3 and J usage is TRBJ2-1; perhaps D is TRBD1 or TRBD2 (5 bases each). V was trimmed by 2 bases and J by 4 bases, leaving 15 bases between them. Germline-derived CDR1 and CDR2 are ENHRY and SYGVKD. The CDR3 loop spans 16 amino acids.

V usage is TRBV7-9 and J usage is TRBJ2-7; tentatively, D is TRBD1 or TRBD2 (5 bases each). The CDR3 loop spans 13 amino acids. V was cut by 5 bases and J by 7 bases, with 15 bases left in between. CDR1 SEHNR and CDR2 FQNEAQ come from the germline V gene (reference sequence). The CDR3 DNA is TGTGCCAGCAGCCAGGGACGCTATAATGAGCAGTACTTC. It specifies CASSQGRYNEQYF. The full variable domain, its missing parts supplied by reference TRBV7-9 and TRBJ2-7, is DTGVSQNPRHKITKRGQNVTFRCDPISEHNRLYWYRQTLGQGPEFLTYFQNEAQLEKSRLLSDRFSAERPKGSFSTLEIQRTEQGDSAMYLCASSQGRYNEQYFGPGTRLTVT.

In this sample, this clonotype turned up once. The V call is TRBV6-6, the J call TRBJ1-2, with TRBD1 as a possible D gene (5 bases). V lost 6 bases and J 2 bases, leaving 16 bases between the germline ends. The germline V gene encodes CDR1 MNHNY and CDR2 SVGAGI (reference sequence). The CDR3 length is 15 residues. This CDR3 reads CASSREGEGNYGYTF. The CDR3 bases are TGTGCCAGCAGCCGTGAGGGTGAGGGGAACTATGGCTACACCTTC.

This clonotype has just a few counts. V is TRBV20-1 and J is TRBJ2-5; 10 positions agree with TRBD2. The end of the DNA is better explained by TRBJ2-7, so the J call may be wrong. Germline lookup yields CDR1 DFQATT and CDR2 SNEGSKA (reference sequence). The length of the CDR3 is 14 residues. CDR3 sequence: CSLEASGRGREQYF. The CDR3 DNA is TGCAGTCTCGAGGCTAGCGGGAGAGGGCGCGAGCAGTACTTC.

The count of this clonotype is one. This chain uses TRBV20-1 with TRBJ2-1; 14 nucleotides agree with TRBD2. Trimming removed 5 bases from V and 9 bases from J; junction bases left unmatched: 6. This CDR3 spans 14 amino acids. Germline V CDR1 and CDR2: DFQATT, SNEGSKA (reference sequence). In nucleotides, the CDR3 is TGCAGTGCTCAGGGACTAGCGGGAGAAGGTGAGCAGTTCTTC. Translation gives CSAQGLAGEGEQFF.

For this clonotype: This sequence may be a read error, since a much larger clone differs from it by one base. This rearrangement joins TRBV12-3 or TRBV12-4 to TRBJ2-3; D is uncertain. The CDR3 runs 15 residues. The CDR3 protein is CANSLVLSGSDTQYF. CDR3 DNA: TGTGCCAACAGTTTAGTCCTGTCCGGTTCAGATACGCAGTATTTT.